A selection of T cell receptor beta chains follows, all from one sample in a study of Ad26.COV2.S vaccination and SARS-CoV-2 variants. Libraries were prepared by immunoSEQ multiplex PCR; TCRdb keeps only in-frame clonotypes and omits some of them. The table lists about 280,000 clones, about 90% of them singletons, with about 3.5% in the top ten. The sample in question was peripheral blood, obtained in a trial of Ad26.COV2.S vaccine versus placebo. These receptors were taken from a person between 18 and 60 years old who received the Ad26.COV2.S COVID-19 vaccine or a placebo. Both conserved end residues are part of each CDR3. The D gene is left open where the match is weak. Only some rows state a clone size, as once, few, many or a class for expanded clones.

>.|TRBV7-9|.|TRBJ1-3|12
TGTGCCAGCAGTTCGGAGGGAAACACCATATATTTT
CASSSEGNTIYF
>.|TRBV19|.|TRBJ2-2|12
TGTGCCAGTACCCGCGGGATGGGGGAGCTGTTTTTT
CASTRGMGELFF
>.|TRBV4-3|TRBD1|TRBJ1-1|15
TGCGCCAGCAGCCAAGGGACAGGGGCGGACACTGAAGCTTTCTTT
CASSQGTGADTEAFF
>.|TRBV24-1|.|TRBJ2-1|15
TGTGCCACCAGTGATTCTACCGGGACTTACAATGAGCAGTTCTTC
CATSDSTGTYNEQFF
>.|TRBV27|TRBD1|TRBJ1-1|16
TGTGCCAGCAGTCCAGGACAGGGAGCGTTGAACACTGAAGCTTTCTTT
CASSPGQGALNTEAFF
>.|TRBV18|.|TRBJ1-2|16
TGTGCCAGCTCACCCCTACGGGGGGCAGGTGGCTATGGCTACACCTTC
CASSPLRGAGGYGYTF
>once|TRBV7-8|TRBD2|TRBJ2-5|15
TGTGCCAGCAGCTACGGACTAGCGAAACAAGAGACCCAGTACTTC
CASSYGLAKQETQYF
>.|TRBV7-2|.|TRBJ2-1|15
TGTGCCAGCACCCAAGGGGTTACTATGTACAATGAGCAGTTCTTC
CASTQGVTMYNEQFF
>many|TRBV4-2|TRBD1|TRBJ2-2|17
TGTGCCAGCAGCCAAGTGTGGACAGGGGCCAGGGCCGGGGAGCTGTTTTTT
CASSQVWTGARAGELFF
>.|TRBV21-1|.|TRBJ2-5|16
TGTGCCAGCAGCAAAGATCGCGGGAGAAGCCGAGAGACCCAGTACTTC
CASSKDRGRSRETQYF
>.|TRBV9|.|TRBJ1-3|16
TGTGCCAGCAGCGTAAGCCAGGGCTACTCTGGAAACACCATATATTTT
CASSVSQGYSGNTIYF
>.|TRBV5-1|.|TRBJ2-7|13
TGCGCCAGCAGCTTGGAGCGGTTGTACGAGCAGTACTTC
CASSLERLYEQYF
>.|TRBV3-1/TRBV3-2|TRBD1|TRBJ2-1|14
TGTGCCAGCAGCCGGGGGACAGGGGGCTATGAGCAGTTCTTC
CASSRGTGGYEQFF
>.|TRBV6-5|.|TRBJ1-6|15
TGTGCCAGCAGTTACTTCGGACAGAGTAATTCACCCCTCCACTTT
CASSYFGQSNSPLHF
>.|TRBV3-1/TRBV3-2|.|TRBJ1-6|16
TGTGCCAGCAGCTACTCCGAGGGTACAGGGAATTCACCCCTCCACTTT
CASSYSEGTGNSPLHF
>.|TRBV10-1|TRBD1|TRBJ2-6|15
TGCGCCAGCTCCGGGACAGGACCTGGGGCCAACGTCCTGACTTTC
CASSGTGPGANVLTF
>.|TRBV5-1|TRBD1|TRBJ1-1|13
TGCGCCAGCAGCTTGACAGGGGGCTTTGAAGCTTTCTTT
CASSLTGGFEAFF
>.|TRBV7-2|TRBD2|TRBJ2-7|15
TGTGCCAGCAGGTCGGGACTAGCGGGCTCCTACGAGCAGTACTTC
CASRSGLAGSYEQYF
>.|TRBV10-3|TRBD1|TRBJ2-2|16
TGTGCCATCAGGGGACAGGGGGCTAGAGCTACCGGGGAGCTGTTTTTT
CAIRGQGARATGELFF
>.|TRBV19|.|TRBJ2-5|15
TGTGCCAGTAGTGTACCGCAGGGTCAGGGAGAGACCCAGTACTTC
CASSVPQGQGETQYF
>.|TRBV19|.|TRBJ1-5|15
TGTGCCAGTAGTATACGAGAGTCGGAGGTCAAGCCCCAGCATTTT
CASSIRESEVKPQHF
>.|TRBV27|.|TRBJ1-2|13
TGTGCCAGCAGTCTAAAACGGGACGGCGGCTACACCTTC
CASSLKRDGGYTF
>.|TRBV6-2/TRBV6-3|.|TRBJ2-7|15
TGTGCCAGCAGTTACTCGTCGGAGGGGGGGCACGAGCAGTACTTC
CASSYSSEGGHEQYF
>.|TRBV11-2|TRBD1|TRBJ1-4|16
TGTGCCAGCAGCTTAGGACAGGGTACAACTAATGAAAAACTGTTTTTT
CASSLGQGTTNEKLFF
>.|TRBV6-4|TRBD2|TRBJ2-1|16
TGTGCCAGCAGTGACGTGGGACTAGCGAGCTACAATGAGCAGTTCTTC
CASSDVGLASYNEQFF